This T cell receptor beta chain was recorded in a study of glioma-infiltrating T cells. Study outcomes and limitations: Tissue-blood divergence was below expectation in non-neoplastic patients, above in gliomas. Only very few CDR3 sequences appeared in both tissue and blood.

The germline V gene encodes CDR1 MDHEN and CDR2 SYDVKM. V shed 6 bases, J shed 7 bases, and the junction held 11 bases outside the gene matches. CDR3 size: 14 residues. This clonotype was seen many times. The antigen is unknown. TCR alpha and beta CDR3 regions were amplified from RNA using iRepertoire nested multiplex PCR. For one-step reverse transcription and amplification, 100-400 ng of tissue mRNA or PBMC total RNA was used. From the multiplex PCR reads, TCRdb called clonotypes with MiXCR, one entry per CDR3 protein. Of approximately 120,000 distinct CDR3 sequences listed, around 25% are singletons.

The chain couples TRBV28 to TRBJ2-7; the match to TRBD1 covers 8 bases. The sequence came from a human donor with low-grade glioma or glioblastoma, undergoing nonglioma brain surgery, or in good health (not recorded which). Sequenced sample: glioma tissue, nonneoplastic brain tissue, or PBMCs (not recorded which). The CDR3 nucleotides are TGTGCCAGCAGAGCCGGGCAGGGGGCGCGGGAGCAGTACTTC. This encodes CASRAGQGAREQYF. Full variable domain (rest looked up from reference TRBV28 and TRBJ2-7): DVKVTQSSRYLVKRTGEKVFLECVQDMDHENMFWYRQDPGLGLRLIYFSYDVKMKEKGDIPEGYSVSREKKERFSLILESASTNQTSMYLCASRAGQGAREQYFGPGTRLTVT.